The rows below give T cell receptor beta chains drawn from one sample of a study of cytomegalovirus exposure and HLA in healthy donors. Clones were read by immunoSEQ multiplex PCR, and TCRdb kept only the in-frame ones, dropping some. Of 85,000 to 95,000 clones in the sample, over 60% were seen once. Sequenced input: PBMCs. All receptors derive from a man aged 30-40 years in good health and CMV-seropositive. The CDR3 runs from the conserved cysteine through the conserved F or W. The order of the fields is clone size, D gene, J gene, V gene, CDR3 protein, CDR3 DNA. D genes are given only for firm matches. Clone size appears in some rows only: once, few, many, or a class for an expanded clone.

. . TRBJ1-2 TRBV6-6 CASSSPGQNYGYTF TGTGCCAGCAGTAGTCCAGGACAGAACTATGGCTACACCTTC
. TRBD1 TRBJ2-5 TRBV7-9 CASSDRGARETQYF TGTGCCAGCAGCGACAGGGGAGCCCGAGAGACCCAGTACTTC
. . TRBJ1-6 TRBV18 CASSPARDSPLHF TGTGCCAGCTCACCAGCGAGGGATTCACCCCTCCACTTT
. . TRBJ1-5 TRBV28 CAIDSSNQPQHF TGTGCCATTGACAGCAGCAATCAGCCCCAGCATTTT
once . TRBJ1-1 TRBV20-1 CSGGGSTEAFF TGCAGTGGTGGGGGCAGCACTGAAGCTTTCTTT
. . TRBJ1-2 TRBV2 CASKLTNYGYTF TGTGCCAGCAAGCTAACTAACTATGGCTACACCTTC
. . TRBJ1-5 TRBV6-6 CASRDDLISNQPQHF TGTGCCAGCAGAGACGACTTAATCAGCAATCAGCCCCAGCATTTT
. TRBD2 TRBJ2-3 TRBV7-2 CASTTGTSFPDTQYF TGTGCCAGCACCACCGGGACTAGCTTCCCAGATACGCAGTATTTT
. . TRBJ1-6 TRBV5-1 CASSLDGGGGNPPLHF TGCGCCAGCAGCTTGGATGGGGGCGGTGGTAATCCACCCCTCCACTTT
. . TRBJ2-3 TRBV12-2 CASLREARQYF TGTGCAAGTCTCAGGGAGGCTCGGCAGTATTTT
. . TRBJ1-5 TRBV19 CASIQRGAGGQPQHF TGTGCCAGTATCCAGAGGGGGGCGGGGGGTCAGCCCCAGCATTTT
. . TRBJ2-7 TRBV29-1 CSLRDNRYEQYF TGCAGCCTCCGGGACAACCGCTACGAGCAGTACTTC
. . TRBJ2-6 TRBV2 CASSSRGLQPTSGANVLTF TGTGCCAGCAGTTCACGGGGACTGCAACCCACCTCTGGGGCCAACGTCCTGACTTTC
. . TRBJ1-1 TRBV29-1 CSVEPRQAASEAFF TGCAGCGTCGAACCTAGACAGGCTGCATCTGAAGCTTTCTTT
. . TRBJ2-5 TRBV5-1 CASSPPTEGAETQYF TGCGCCAGCAGCCCCCCCACGGAGGGGGCAGAGACCCAGTACTTC
. . TRBJ1-3 TRBV28 CASSFYSGNTIYF TGTGCCAGCAGTTTCTACTCTGGAAACACCATATATTTT
. . TRBJ1-5 TRBV4-1 CASSQDLWANQPQHF TGCGCCAGCAGCCAAGATCTGTGGGCAAATCAGCCCCAGCATTTT
. TRBD1 TRBJ2-1 TRBV15 CATSTGTAYNEQFF TGTGCCACCAGCACCGGGACAGCATACAATGAGCAGTTCTTC
once TRBD1 TRBJ1-1 TRBV7-3 CASSPDRAREAFF TGTGCCAGCAGCCCAGACAGGGCCCGAGAAGCTTTCTTT
. TRBD1 TRBJ1-6 TRBV7-9 CASSRQGEGAPLHF TGTGCCAGCAGTCGACAGGGGGAGGGAGCACCCCTCCACTTT
. . TRBJ1-5 TRBV19 CASSHRNSNQPQHF TGTGCCAGTAGTCACAGGAATAGCAATCAGCCCCAGCATTTT
. TRBD2 TRBJ2-3 TRBV7-8 CASSLLSGGAVDTQYF TGTGCCAGCAGCCTACTTAGCGGGGGGGCCGTAGATACGCAGTATTTT
medium-sized . TRBJ1-3 TRBV19 CASSSQGAGNTIYF TGTGCCAGTAGCAGCCAGGGTGCTGGAAACACCATATATTTT
. . TRBJ2-1 TRBV27 CASRPLGPREQFF TGTGCCAGCAGACCCCTTGGCCCCAGGGAGCAGTTCTTC
. TRBD2 TRBJ2-1 TRBV7-3 CASSPTSGGYNEQFF TGTGCCAGCAGCCCAACTAGCGGCGGATACAATGAGCAGTTCTTC
. . TRBJ2-5 TRBV10-3 CAITSPGEAGETQYF TGTGCCATCACCTCGCCCGGGGAAGCTGGGGAGACCCAGTACTTC
. . TRBJ2-3 TRBV29-1 CSVDSQGAYTQYF TGCAGCGTTGACAGTCAAGGAGCGTATACGCAGTATTTT
few . TRBJ1-2 TRBV28 CASSSTANYGYTF TGTGCCAGCAGTTCGACAGCTAACTATGGCTACACCTTC
few TRBD1 TRBJ2-6 TRBV4-2 CASSQDGTAQGGANVLTF TGTGCCAGCAGCCAAGATGGGACAGCCCAAGGTGGGGCCAACGTCCTGACTTTC
. . TRBJ2-2 TRBV5-6 CASTPNFRTITGELFF TGTGCCAGCACCCCCAACTTTCGGACAATCACCGGGGAGCTGTTTTTT
. . TRBJ1-4 TRBV5-4 CASSLDFEEKLFF TGTGCCAGCAGCTTGGATTTTGAGGAAAAACTGTTTTTT
. . TRBJ1-6 TRBV10-3 CAISDLISPLHF TGTGCCATCAGTGATCTAATATCACCCCTCCACTTT
. . TRBJ2-7 TRBV6-6 CASSYDGRDYEQYF TGTGCCAGCAGTTACGACGGGAGAGACTACGAGCAGTACTTC
. . TRBJ2-1 TRBV19 CASSISVLNPEQFF TGTGCCAGTAGTATATCGGTCCTAAATCCTGAGCAGTTCTTC
. . TRBJ1-2 TRBV28 CASMFPNYGYTF TGTGCCAGCATGTTTCCGAACTATGGCTACACCTTC
. TRBD2 TRBJ2-5 TRBV5-1 CASSPLAGGQETQYF TGCGCCAGCAGCCCTTTAGCGGGGGGGCAAGAGACCCAGTACTTC
. . TRBJ2-2 TRBV4-1 CASSQDMSGLISSGELFF TGCGCCAGCAGCCAAGATATGAGTGGACTAATCTCTTCCGGGGAGCTGTTTTTT
few TRBD1 TRBJ2-3 TRBV4-1 CASSPQGGTDTQYF TGCGCCAGCAGCCCACAGGGGGGTACAGATACGCAGTATTTT
. TRBD1 TRBJ2-5 TRBV18 CASSSQGAKGETQYF TGTGCCAGCTCTTCACAGGGGGCGAAAGGAGAGACCCAGTACTTC
few TRBD2 TRBJ2-7 TRBV9 CASSVESSGTPYEQYF TGTGCCAGCAGCGTAGAATCTAGCGGGACCCCCTACGAGCAGTACTTC
. . TRBJ1-2 TRBV6-1 CASSEAQGWSYGYTF TGTGCCAGCAGTGAAGCGCAGGGATGGAGCTATGGCTACACCTTC
. TRBD2 TRBJ2-7 TRBV6-1 CASSPRTSRGEQYF TGTGCCAGCAGTCCGAGGACTAGCAGAGGCGAGCAGTACTTC
. TRBD1 TRBJ1-5 TRBV2 CASSIGTGRVQPQHF TGTGCCAGCAGTATTGGGACAGGGAGAGTGCAGCCCCAGCATTTT
. TRBD1 TRBJ2-2 TRBV15 CATRYYRGPNTGELFF TGTGCCACCAGGTACTACAGGGGACCGAACACCGGGGAGCTGTTTTTT
. TRBD2 TRBJ2-1 TRBV27 CASSLTGTSGRVPNEQFF TGTGCCAGCAGTTTAACCGGGACTAGCGGGAGGGTACCCAATGAGCAGTTCTTC
. . TRBJ1-2 TRBV4-3 CASSQDKGGDYGYTF TGCGCCAGCAGCCAAGACAAGGGAGGGGACTATGGCTACACCTTC
. . TRBJ2-5 TRBV6-1 CASRFLGQETQYF TGTGCCAGTCGCTTCCTCGGTCAAGAGACCCAGTACTTC
. . TRBJ2-5 TRBV6-1 CASSVAGSETQYF TGTGCCAGCAGTGTTGCGGGCTCGGAGACCCAGTACTTC
few TRBD1 TRBJ1-6 TRBV2 CASSEARGRNSPLHF TGTGCCAGCAGTGAAGCGAGGGGGCGGAATTCACCCCTCCACTTT
. TRBD1 TRBJ1-1 TRBV19 CASSPKLGTGIRAEAFF TGTGCCAGTAGCCCTAAATTGGGGACAGGGATTCGGGCTGAAGCTTTCTTT
. . TRBJ2-6 TRBV11-3 CASSFRSEGAGANVLTF TGTGCCAGCAGCTTTAGGTCGGAAGGAGCTGGGGCCAACGTCCTGACTTTC
once TRBD1 TRBJ1-1 TRBV18 CASSENRGATEAFF TGTGCCAGCTCTGAGAACAGGGGGGCTACTGAAGCTTTCTTT
once TRBD1 TRBJ2-7 TRBV11-2 CASSTGTGRSSEQYF TGTGCCAGCAGCACCGGGACAGGGAGGTCATCCGAGCAGTACTTC